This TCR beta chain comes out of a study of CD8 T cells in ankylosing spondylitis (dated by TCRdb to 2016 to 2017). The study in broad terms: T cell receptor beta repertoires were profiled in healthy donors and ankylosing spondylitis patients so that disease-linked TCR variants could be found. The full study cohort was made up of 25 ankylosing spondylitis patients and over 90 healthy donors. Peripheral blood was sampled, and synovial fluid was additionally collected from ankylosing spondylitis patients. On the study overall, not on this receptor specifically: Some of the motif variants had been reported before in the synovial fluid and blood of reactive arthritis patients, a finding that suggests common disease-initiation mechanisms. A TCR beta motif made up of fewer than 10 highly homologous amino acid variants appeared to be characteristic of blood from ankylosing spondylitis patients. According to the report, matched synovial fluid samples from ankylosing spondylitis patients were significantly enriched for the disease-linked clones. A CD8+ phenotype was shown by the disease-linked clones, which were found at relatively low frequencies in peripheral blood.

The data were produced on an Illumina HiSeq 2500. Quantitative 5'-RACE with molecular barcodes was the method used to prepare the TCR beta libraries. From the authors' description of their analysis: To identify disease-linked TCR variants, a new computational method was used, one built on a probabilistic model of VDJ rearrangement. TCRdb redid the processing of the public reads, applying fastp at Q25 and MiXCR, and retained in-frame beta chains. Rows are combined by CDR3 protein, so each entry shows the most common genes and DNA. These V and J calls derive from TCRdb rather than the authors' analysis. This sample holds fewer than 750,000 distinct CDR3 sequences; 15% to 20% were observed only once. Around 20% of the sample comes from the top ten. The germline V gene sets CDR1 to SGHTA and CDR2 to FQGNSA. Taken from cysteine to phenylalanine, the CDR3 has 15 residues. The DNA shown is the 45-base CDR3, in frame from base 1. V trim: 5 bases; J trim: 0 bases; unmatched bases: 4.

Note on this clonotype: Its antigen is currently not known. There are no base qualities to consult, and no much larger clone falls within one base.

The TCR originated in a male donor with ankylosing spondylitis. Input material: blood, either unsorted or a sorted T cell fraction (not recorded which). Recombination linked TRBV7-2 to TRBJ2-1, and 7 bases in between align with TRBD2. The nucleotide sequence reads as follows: TGTGCCAGCAGCCCACGACTAGCCTCCTACAATGAGCAGTTCTTC. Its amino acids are CASSPRLASYNEQFF.